Below are 5 T cell receptor beta chains sequenced from a single sample in a study of blood T cell repertoires in COVID-19 (dated by TCRdb to the early 2020s). Library method: the immunoSEQ multiplex PCR assay. As stored in TCRdb, this immuneACCESS dataset retains in-frame rearrangements with V and J assigned. A fraction of the clones does not appear; measured against another copy, unresolved V genes explain less than half of the discrepancy, and the remainder lacks a known reason. This sample is represented by 120,000 or so clones; roughly 90% of them were singletons. Together, the top ten hold 6% to 9.5% of the sample. Sequencing was carried out using peripheral blood. These receptors all come from a man between 65 and 79 years old who had recovered from COVID-19.

This chain joins TRBV19 and TRBJ1-6, with D possibly TRBD1 on 6 matching bases. CDR3 length: 13 residues. Trimming stripped 5 bases from V and 10 bases from J, with 12 bases between. In germline, CDR1 is LNHDA, CDR2 SQIVND (reference sequence). CDR3 DNA: TGTGCCAGTAGTCTCAGGGGTAGGTCACCCCTCCACTTT. This codes for CASSLRGRSPLHF.

The chain couples TRBV15 to TRBJ1-2, with no clear D. The CDR3 has 14 residues. Trimming stripped 0 bases from V and 3 bases from J, with 8 bases between. Germline V lookup: CDR1 LNHNV, CDR2 YYDKDF (reference sequence). The CDR3 sequence: CATSRDRTDYGYTF. Here the CDR3 DNA reads TGTGCCACCAGCAGAGATAGAACAGACTATGGCTACACCTTC.

V is TRBV6-6 and J is TRBJ1-5; possibly TRBD1 for D (5 bases). V lost 3 bases and J lost 2, with 8 bases in between. From germline, CDR1 is MNHNY and CDR2 SVGAGI (reference sequence). The length of the CDR3 is 14 residues. CDR3 sequence: CASSYLTGNQPQHF. The CDR3 DNA sequence: TGTGCCAGCAGTTATTTGACAGGCAATCAGCCCCAGCATTTT.

This chain links TRBV5-1 with TRBJ2-1; the D gene is possibly TRBD2 (6 bases). Germline V gene lookup returns CDR1 SGHRS and CDR2 YFSETQ. The CDR3 sequence is 14 residues long. V was trimmed by 6 bases and J by 0 bases, leaving 10 bases between them. The CDR3 DNA follows: TGCGCCAGCACCCTAGCGCCCTCCTACAATGAGCAGTTCTTC. Protein sequence: CASTLAPSYNEQFF.

V and J are TRBV3-1 (or the pseudogene TRBV3-2) and TRBJ2-1; 7 positions match TRBD2. Germline V gives CDR1 LGHDT, CDR2 YNNKEL (reference sequence). Unmatched junction bases numbered 7, after V lost 4 bases and J lost 7 bases. This CDR3 has 14 amino acids. CDR3 in DNA: TGTGCCAGCAGCCTTCGGGACTACCGGAATGAGCAGTTCTTC. This codes for CASSLRDYRNEQFF.